The T cell receptor (beta chain) described here comes from a study of human T cells and chemical hapten exposure. V shed 4 bases and J 7 bases; nucleotides not matched to a gene: 3. The CDR3 contains 13 residues. Germline V lookup: CDR1 SGHVS, CDR2 FNYEAQ. The authors' total RNA extraction used unfractionated whole blood. This clonotype has a count of ten or more. Each cDNA molecule in the library carried unique molecular identifiers. TCRdb recomputed calls from the 5' RACE reads with MiXCR, one row per CDR3 protein. The sample lists 95,000 to 120,000 distinct CDR3 sequences, around a fifth seen once, with roughly 3.1% in the top ten.

The TCR sequence derives from a human donor in good health. The chain is built from TRBV7-6 and TRBJ2-2; 7 nucleotides align to TRBD1. The CDR3 nucleotides are TGTGCCAGCAGCTCAACAGGGGTCGGGGAGCTGTTTTTT. It yields the protein CASSSTGVGELFF.